These T cell receptor beta chains were read from a single sample in a study of memory CD4+ T cells and cytomegalovirus serostatus. The assay was immunoSEQ multiplex PCR, and TCRdb's table has in-frame clones only and misses some. The top ten hold approximately 6.5% of the sample, which has more than 40,000 clones, 76% seen once. Sequencing was carried out using memory CD4+ T cells from blood. These receptors were collected from an adult in good health and CMV-seronegative. CDR3s include the opening cysteine and the closing phenylalanine or tryptophan. A D gene is named only where the DNA matches it firmly. Size values are once, few and many counts, or a class for expanded clones, and some rows have none.

d_call clone_size j_call v_call cdr3_nt cdr3_aa
- - TRBJ1-2 TRBV27 TGTGCCAGCAGTAACCAGGACGGGAACTATGGCTACACCTTC CASSNQDGNYGYTF
- - TRBJ1-2 TRBV7-2 TGTGCCAGCAGCTTAGGATACTATGGCTACACCTTC CASSLGYYGYTF
TRBD1 - TRBJ2-3 TRBV7-2 TGTGCCAGCAGCCCACTGGAGGGGACAGGGAATTATTTT CASSPLEGTGNYF
TRBD2 - TRBJ2-3 TRBV6-1 TGTGCCAGCAGTGCCTCCATTGGGGCGGGAGAGGTTGATACGCAGTATTTT CASSASIGAGEVDTQYF
- - TRBJ1-2 TRBV5-4 TGTGCCAGCAGCTTGGAGGCCGCCAACTATGGCTACACCTTC CASSLEAANYGYTF
- - TRBJ1-1 TRBV30 TGTGCCTGGAATCCGAGAGGGGGTAGCACTGAAGCTTTCTTT CAWNPRGGSTEAFF
- - TRBJ1-4 TRBV27 TGTGCCAGCCGAGGGTATGCTAGTGAAAAACTGTTTTTT CASRGYASEKLFF
TRBD2 - TRBJ2-1 TRBV6-1 TGTGCCAGCAGTGAAGGGGCGGGAGGCCAATCCTACAATGAGCAGTTCTTC CASSEGAGGQSYNEQFF
- - TRBJ2-7 TRBV5-6 TGTGCCAGCAGCTCGCGGACGGTCTCCTACGAGCAGTACTTC CASSSRTVSYEQYF
- - TRBJ1-6 TRBV28 TGTGCCAGCAGCCCTACGGGTTGGGGGAATGAGTCACCCCTCCACTTT CASSPTGWGNESPLHF
TRBD2 - TRBJ2-7 TRBV6-5 TGTGCCAGCAGACTTCTACCCTTAGCGGGGTACGAGCAGTACTTC CASRLLPLAGYEQYF
- - TRBJ1-2 TRBV7-9 TGTGCCAGCAGCCCTTGGGAGAAGAACTATGGCTACACCTTC CASSPWEKNYGYTF
TRBD2 - TRBJ2-3 TRBV15 TGTGCCACCAGCAGAGATGCGGGGCTAGCGGCGCAGTATTTT CATSRDAGLAAQYF
- - TRBJ2-7 TRBV28 TGTGCCAGCAGTTCATACTACGAGCAGTACTTC CASSSYYEQYF
- - TRBJ2-7 TRBV7-8 TGTGCCAGCAGCTCCGACAGGGAGGGCGAGCAGTACTTC CASSSDREGEQYF
TRBD2 - TRBJ2-7 TRBV10-2 TGCGCCAGCAGTGAGCTCGCCGGGACTAGCGGGTTCTACGAGCAGTACTTC CASSELAGTSGFYEQYF
- - TRBJ1-5 TRBV19 TGTGCCAGTAGTAGGGCCCTCGGCCTGTCCAGCAATCAGCCCCAGCATTTT CASSRALGLSSNQPQHF
TRBD1 few TRBJ1-1 TRBV12-5 TGTGCTAGTGGTCTACAAAACCGACAGGGTATGAACACTGAAGCTTTCTTT CASGLQNRQGMNTEAFF
TRBD1 - TRBJ2-2 TRBV9 TGTGCCAGCAGCGCCACAGGGGGCTCGAACACCGGGGAGCTGTTTTTT CASSATGGSNTGELFF